This is a list of T cell receptor beta chains from one sample in a study of T cell repertoires in cytomegalovirus infection. TCRdb fed the reads into MiXCR, producing one record per CDR3 protein. The sample holds 150,000 to 200,000 distinct CDR3 sequences; roughly 20% are singletons and the top ten take approximately 2.9%. The sequencing sample was made of PBMCs. The origin of the receptors is a human donor in good health (CMV status not recorded). Some clones in this sample may be carry-over from other donors' samples. Each CDR3 is given with its conserved first and last residue. The D gene is left open where the match is weak. Not all rows give a size; the values are once, few, many and, for expanded clones, a class.

j_call clone_size v_call d_call cdr3_aa cdr3_nt
TRBJ1-1 few TRBV6-5 . CASSSIGTEAFF TGTGCCAGCAGTTCAATCGGCACTGAAGCTTTCTTT
TRBJ2-7 many TRBV6-5 TRBD1 CASSWDRTFGSSYEQYF TGTGCCAGCAGCTGGGACAGGACCTTCGGGAGCTCCTACGAGCAGTACTTC
TRBJ2-5 few TRBV10-2 . CATAGARKTQYF TGCGCCACCGCGGGGGCCCGGAAGACCCAGTACTTC
TRBJ2-5 . TRBV11-2 . CASRDDRETQYF TGTGCCAGCAGGGACGACAGGGAGACCCAGTACTTC
TRBJ2-5 . TRBV27 TRBD2 CASSFGTSQETQYF TGTGCCAGCAGTTTCGGGACTAGCCAAGAGACCCAGTACTTC
TRBJ2-3 many TRBV19 . CASSTGLGTDTQYF TGTGCCAGTAGTACAGGGTTAGGCACAGATACGCAGTATTTT
TRBJ1-1 many TRBV7-8 . CASSPHLRVSRTEAFF TGTGCCAGCAGCCCGCACCTCAGGGTCTCGCGGACTGAAGCTTTCTTT
TRBJ1-6 many TRBV12-3/TRBV12-4 TRBD1 CASSATGSNSPLHF TGTGCCAGCAGTGCGACAGGGTCGAATTCACCCCTCCACTTT
TRBJ2-1 few TRBV5-1 TRBD2 CASSSPGTSGVNNEQFF TGCGCCAGCAGCTCCCCCGGGACTAGCGGGGTGAACAATGAGCAGTTCTTC
TRBJ1-6 few TRBV19 TRBD1 CASSILGTGVSPLHF TGTGCCAGTAGTATACTTGGGACAGGGGTTTCACCCCTCCACTTT
TRBJ2-7 few TRBV7-2 . CASSLVALNYEQYF TGTGCCAGCAGCTTAGTGGCCTTGAATTACGAGCAGTACTTC
TRBJ2-1 few TRBV9 TRBD2 CASSGGREGYNEQFF TGTGCCAGCAGCGGTGGGCGGGAGGGCTACAATGAGCAGTTCTTC
TRBJ2-5 . TRBV28 TRBD2 CASSRTSGFYQETQYF TGTGCCAGCAGTCGGACTAGCGGGTTTTACCAAGAGACCCAGTACTTC
TRBJ2-1 . TRBV6-2/TRBV6-3 TRBD2 CASSYSAGTFHEQFF TGTGCCAGCAGTTACTCAGCGGGAACTTTCCATGAGCAGTTCTTC
TRBJ2-2 . TRBV24-1 . CATSDGTGELFF TGTGCCACCAGTGACGGCACCGGGGAGCTGTTTTTT
TRBJ2-1 few TRBV11-3 . CASSLGAGSGGEQFF TGTGCCAGCAGCTTAGGGGCCGGCTCTGGTGGAGAGCAGTTCTTC
TRBJ2-5 few TRBV29-1 . CSVARIQETQYF TGCAGCGTGGCGAGGATTCAAGAGACCCAGTACTTC
TRBJ1-6 few TRBV20-1 . CSARDPRGANSPLHF TGCAGTGCTAGAGATCCCCGGGGGGCTAATTCACCCCTCCACTTT
TRBJ2-1 . TRBV9 TRBD1 CASSLGQGPGYEQFF TGTGCCAGCAGCTTAGGACAGGGACCGGGCTATGAGCAGTTCTTC
TRBJ1-1 . TRBV12-3/TRBV12-4 . CASSLIGGKSEAFF TGTGCCAGCAGTTTAATTGGGGGCAAATCTGAAGCTTTCTTT
TRBJ2-5 . TRBV20-1 . CSAVRLGGTGETQYF TGCAGTGCCGTTCGTCTGGGCGGCACAGGGGAGACCCAGTACTTC
TRBJ1-1 few TRBV5-1 TRBD1 CASKDRVNTEAFF TGCGCCAGCAAAGACAGGGTGAACACTGAAGCTTTCTTT
TRBJ2-3 few TRBV5-1 . CASSNHPTGSTDTQYF TGCGCCAGCAGCAACCACCCTACAGGGAGCACAGATACGCAGTATTTT
TRBJ1-1 many TRBV7-4 . CASSLMVNTEAFF TGTGCCAGCAGCTTAATGGTGAACACTGAAGCTTTCTTT
TRBJ1-2 few TRBV27 TRBD1 CASSPGQENPGYTF TGTGCCAGCAGTCCAGGACAGGAGAATCCTGGCTACACCTTC
TRBJ2-1 many TRBV28 . CGTQSVRNEQFF TGTGGGACCCAATCTGTTAGGAATGAGCAGTTCTTC
TRBJ2-6 many TRBV7-2 TRBD1 CASSLTGGAPSGANVLTF TGTGCCAGCAGCTTAACAGGGGGCGCTCCCTCTGGGGCCAACGTCCTGACTTTC
TRBJ1-1 few TRBV7-9 . CASTPSGVRDTEAFF TGTGCCAGCACCCCATCGGGGGTGAGGGACACTGAAGCTTTCTTT
TRBJ2-1 . TRBV7-3 . CASSLQAGRLPEQFF TGTGCCAGCAGCTTACAGGCGGGACGGCTTCCTGAGCAGTTCTTC
TRBJ2-2 many TRBV6-1 TRBD1 CASSEAAGGYSGELFF TGTGCCAGCAGTGAAGCGGCAGGGGGCTATTCCGGGGAGCTGTTTTTT
TRBJ2-5 . TRBV25-1 . CASSAAGTQYF TGTGCCAGCAGCGCTGCGGGGACCCAGTACTTC